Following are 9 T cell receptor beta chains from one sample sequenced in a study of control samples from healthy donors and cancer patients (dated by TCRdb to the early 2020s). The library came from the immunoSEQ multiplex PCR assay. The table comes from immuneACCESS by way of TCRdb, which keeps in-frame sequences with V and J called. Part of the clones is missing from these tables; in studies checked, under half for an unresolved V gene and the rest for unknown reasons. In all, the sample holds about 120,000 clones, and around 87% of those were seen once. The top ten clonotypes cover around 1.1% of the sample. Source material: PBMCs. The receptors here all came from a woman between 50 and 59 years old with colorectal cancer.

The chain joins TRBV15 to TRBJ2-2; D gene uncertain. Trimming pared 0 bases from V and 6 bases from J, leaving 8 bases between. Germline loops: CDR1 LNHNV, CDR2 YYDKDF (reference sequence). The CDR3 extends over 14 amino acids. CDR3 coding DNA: TGTGCCACCAGCAGAGATTTGCGTGCCGGGGAGCTGTTTTTT. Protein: CATSRDLRAGELFF.

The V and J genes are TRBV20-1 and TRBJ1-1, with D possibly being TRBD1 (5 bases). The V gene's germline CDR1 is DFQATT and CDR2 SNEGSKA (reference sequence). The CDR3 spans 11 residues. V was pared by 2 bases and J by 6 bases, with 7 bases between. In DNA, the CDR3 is TGCAGTGCTAGAATGGGGGCTGAAGCTTTCTTT. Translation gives CSARMGAEAFF.

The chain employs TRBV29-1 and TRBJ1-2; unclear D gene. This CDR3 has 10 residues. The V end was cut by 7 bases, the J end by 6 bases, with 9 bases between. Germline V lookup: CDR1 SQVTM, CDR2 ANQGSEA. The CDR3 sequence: CSAPVNGYTF. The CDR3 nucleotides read TGCAGCGCACCAGTCAATGGCTACACCTTC.

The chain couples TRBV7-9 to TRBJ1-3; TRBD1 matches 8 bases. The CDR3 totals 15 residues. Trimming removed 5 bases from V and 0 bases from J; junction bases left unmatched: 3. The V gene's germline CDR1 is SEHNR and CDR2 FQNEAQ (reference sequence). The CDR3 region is CASSRDRGSGNTIYF. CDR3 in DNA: TGTGCCAGCAGCAGAGACAGGGGCTCTGGAAACACCATATATTTT.

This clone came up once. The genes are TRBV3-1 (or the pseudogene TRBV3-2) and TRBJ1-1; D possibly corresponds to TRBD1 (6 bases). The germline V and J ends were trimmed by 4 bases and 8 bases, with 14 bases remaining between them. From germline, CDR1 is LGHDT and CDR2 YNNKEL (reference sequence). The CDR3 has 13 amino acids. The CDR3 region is CASSPHEGQEAFF. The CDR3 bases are TGTGCCAGCAGCCCCCATGAGGGACAAGAAGCTTTCTTT.

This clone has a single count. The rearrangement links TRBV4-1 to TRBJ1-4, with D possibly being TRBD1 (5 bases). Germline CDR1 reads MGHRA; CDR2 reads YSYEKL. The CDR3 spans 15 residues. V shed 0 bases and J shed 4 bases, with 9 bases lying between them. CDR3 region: CASSQDHRGNEKLFF. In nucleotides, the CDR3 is TGCGCCAGCAGCCAAGATCATAGGGGTAATGAAAAACTGTTTTTT.

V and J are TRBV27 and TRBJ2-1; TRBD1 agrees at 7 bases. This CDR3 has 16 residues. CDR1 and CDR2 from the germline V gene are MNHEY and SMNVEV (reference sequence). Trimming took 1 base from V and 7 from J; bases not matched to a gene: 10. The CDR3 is CASSLYGDSSLNEQFF. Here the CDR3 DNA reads TGTGCCAGCAGTTTATACGGGGACAGTTCACTTAATGAGCAGTTCTTC.

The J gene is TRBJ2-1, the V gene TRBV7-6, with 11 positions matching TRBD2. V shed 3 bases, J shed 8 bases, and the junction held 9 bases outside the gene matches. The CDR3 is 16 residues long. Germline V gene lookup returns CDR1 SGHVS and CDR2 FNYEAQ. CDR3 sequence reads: CASSFIAGGPIYEQFF. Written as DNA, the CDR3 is TGTGCCAGCAGCTTCATAGCGGGAGGGCCCATCTATGAGCAGTTCTTC. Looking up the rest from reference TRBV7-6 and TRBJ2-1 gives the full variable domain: GAGVSQSPRYKVTKRGQDVALRCDPISGHVSLYWYRQALGQGPEFLTYFNYEAQQDKSGLPNDRFSAERPEGSISTLTIQRTEQRDSAMYRCASSFIAGGPIYEQFFGPGTRLTVL.

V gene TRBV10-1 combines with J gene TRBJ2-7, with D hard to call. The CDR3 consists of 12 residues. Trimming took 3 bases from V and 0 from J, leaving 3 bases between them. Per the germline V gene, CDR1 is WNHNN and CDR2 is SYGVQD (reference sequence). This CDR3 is CASSDSSYEQYF. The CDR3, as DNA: TGCGCCAGCAGTGACAGCTCCTACGAGCAGTACTTC.